The clone carrying this T cell receptor (beta chain) has a handful of counts. As yet, its antigen is unknown. Germline V gene lookup returns CDR1 DFQATT and CDR2 SNEGSKA (reference sequence). The CDR3 covers 15 residues. Trimming removed 5 bases from V and 3 bases from J, with 17 bases in between. The sample belongs to a study of CD8 T cells in ankylosing spondylitis. Findings of the study overall: Earlier studies detected some motif variants in reactive arthritis synovial fluid and blood. Clones tied to disease were said to be significantly enriched in matched ankylosing spondylitis synovial fluid. For ankylosing spondylitis blood, a TCR beta motif of about eight highly homologous variants appeared characteristic. Disease-linked clones were found to be CD8+ and relatively rare in peripheral blood.

Researchers built TCR beta libraries using quantitative 5'-RACE with molecular barcodes. TCRdb used MiXCR to reprocess the 5' RACE reads, holding one entry per CDR3 protein. The sample contains approximately 440,000 distinct CDR3 sequences, roughly a sixth of which appear only once. The sequence was collected from a male donor with ankylosing spondylitis. The J gene is TRBJ2-1, the V gene TRBV20-1; D might be TRBD1 or TRBD2, each matching 6 bases. The sequenced sample consisted of blood, either unsorted or a sorted T cell fraction (not recorded which). DNA for the CDR3: TGCAGTGCTCTCCGATTGGGGGGCCTCTACAATGAGCAGTTCTTC. Encoded protein: CSALRLGGLYNEQFF.